The 27 T cell receptor beta chains below come from one sample, sequenced in a study of tumor and adjacent non-tumor tissue in lung cancer. This sample's RNA came from whole unsorted tissue. The library came from three nested PCR rounds adapted from ARM-PCR protocols. TCRdb reprocessed the multiplex PCR reads with MiXCR, giving one entry per CDR3 protein. There are 60,000 to 85,000 distinct CDR3 sequences in the sample; roughly 80% occur only once, and roughly 13% lies in the top ten. The sample taken for sequencing was lung tumor tissue. The receptors shown here come from a woman between 50 and 59 years old with non-small cell lung cancer.

With regard to this clonotype: A junction boundary mismatches the germline segment, possibly from a read error. The rearrangement uses TRBV20-1 and TRBJ1-1; D is unresolved. The CDR3 has 13 amino acids. From germline, CDR1 is DFQATT and CDR2 SNEGSKA (reference sequence). For the CDR3, the DNA is TGCACTGCTAGCAACAACCTGAACTCTGAAGCTTTCTTT. Protein product: CTASNNLNSEAFF.

Points on this clonotype: Mismatch with germline at one junction end may stem from a read error. The gene calls are TRBV20-1 and TRBJ1-1, with 7 bases identical to TRBD1. The CDR3 is made up of 14 amino acids. Germline V gives CDR1 DFQATT, CDR2 SNEGSKA (reference sequence). The CDR3 DNA reads TGCAGTGTTAGAGTCCTGACAGGGTGGAGTGAAGCTTTCTTT. Its protein product is CSVRVLTGWSEAFF.

In the case of this clonotype: One end of the junction is discordant with germline, which a read error may explain. The CDR3 protein is CNVEVRASDEQFF. The CDR3, as DNA: TGCAACGTTGAGGTGAGGGCTAGCGATGAGCAGTTCTTC. The chain combines TRBV29-1 with TRBJ2-1; maybe TRBD2 (6 bases). This CDR3 is 13 amino acids long. CDR1 is SQVTM and CDR2 is ANQGSEA in the germline V gene.

This CDR3 reads CASSCGPSSYNEQFF. The CDR3 DNA is TGTGCCAGCAGCTGTGGCCCAAGCTCCTACAATGAGCAGTTCTTC. The V and J genes are TRBV11-1 and TRBJ2-1; unclear D gene. The CDR3 extends over 15 amino acids. V dropped 4 bases and J dropped 0 bases, with 10 bases sitting between them. Germline lookup yields CDR1 SGHAT and CDR2 FQDESV (reference sequence).

CDR3 loop: CSARGKLGGTSGTQYF. Written as DNA, the CDR3 is TGCAGTGCTAGAGGAAAGCTGGGAGGGACTAGCGGGACCCAGTACTTC. The V gene is TRBV20-1, the J gene TRBJ2-5; TRBD2 agrees at 11 bases. The CDR3 is 16 amino acids. Germline V CDR1 and CDR2: DFQATT, SNEGSKA (reference sequence). V lost 1 base, J lost 7 bases, and 11 bases stayed unmatched.

The genes are TRBV4-2 and TRBJ2-3; a possible D gene is TRBD2 (7 bases). Germline V gene sequence: CDR1 LGHNA, CDR2 YNFKEQ. There are 16 residues in the CDR3. As DNA, the CDR3 is TGTGTCAGTAGCCAAGATTGGGCGGGGGCCACAGATACGCAGTATTTT. It codes for CVSSQDWAGATDTQYF.

This clonotype was picked up a small number of times. The rearrangement joins TRBV20-1 to TRBJ1-2; D is perhaps TRBD1 (6 bases). Trimming cost V 5 bases and J 0 bases, with 19 bases left between them. This CDR3 is built from 16 residues. The germline V gene encodes CDR1 DFQATT and CDR2 SNEGSKA (reference sequence). The CDR3 DNA follows: TGCAGTGCTTCGGGACACTCGGAACACTCTAACTATGGCTACACCTTC. Residues: CSASGHSEHSNYGYTF.

Concerning this clonotype: The germline gene is not matched at one end of the junction; a read error may be the cause. The chain recombines TRBV20-1 with TRBJ2-1; possible D gene TRBD2, 5 bases. Germline V gene sequence: CDR1 DFQATT, CDR2 SNEGSKA (reference sequence). This CDR3 spans 12 amino acids. CDR3 protein: CSASSGNDEQLF. The CDR3 DNA follows: TGTAGTGCTAGTTCCGGGAATGATGAGCAGCTCTTC.

This CDR3 is CSVRGSGGLYWQYF. The CDR3 region has the DNA TGCAGTGTTAGGGGGTCGGGAGGGCTATACTGGCAGTACTTC. The chain uses TRBV20-1 and TRBJ2-7; TRBD2 aligns across 8 bases. V lost 7 bases, J lost 9 bases, and 17 bases stayed unmatched. This CDR3 has 14 amino acids. CDR1 and CDR2 (germline): DFQATT, SNEGSKA (reference sequence).

Regarding this clonotype: One end of the junction varies from germline; a read error may be responsible. The chain carries TRBV20-1 and TRBJ2-1; 7 nucleotides match TRBD2. The CDR3 spans 14 residues. The germline V gene has CDR1 DFQATT and CDR2 SNEGSKA (reference sequence). The CDR3 DNA sequence: TGCAGTACTAGAGATCAACTGGGGGGGAATGAGCAATTCTTC. Translating gives CSTRDQLGGNEQFF.

This chain links TRBV20-1 with TRBJ2-1; maybe TRBD2 (6 bases). Germline loops: CDR1 DFQATT, CDR2 SNEGSKA (reference sequence). The V end lost 6 bases, the J end lost 9 bases, and 24 bases lay between the germline ends. The length of the CDR3 is 15 residues. CDR3 in amino acids: CSAELSGSSYTEQFF. CDR3 bases: TGCAGTGCGGAACTTAGCGGAAGCTCCTATACTGAGCAGTTCTTC.

Concerning this clonotype: The junction departs from the called germline gene at one end, perhaps through a read error. The chain uses TRBV10-2 and TRBJ1-2; the D gene is possibly TRBD1 (6 bases). Germline V gene lookup returns CDR1 WSHSY and CDR2 SAAADI. This CDR3 region has 14 residues. CDR3 coding DNA: TGCGCCAACAGTGAGTCCATAGGGGGACCGGGCTACACCTTC. Translating it yields CANSESIGGPGYTF.

A remark on this clonotype: The junction departs from germline at one end; a sequencing error may be responsible. The chain couples TRBV10-2 to TRBJ2-3; TRBD1 might be the D (5 bases). The germline gives CDR1 WSHSY, CDR2 SAAADI. CDR3 length: 14 residues. CDR3 DNA: TGCGCCAGCAGATTGGACCCTTCCACAGGTACGCAGTATTTT. It yields the protein CASRLDPSTGTQYF.

Concerning this clonotype itself: One end of the junction does not line up with germline, which may come from a read error. This chain links TRBV29-1 with TRBJ1-4; D perhaps matches TRBD1 (5 bases). The CDR3 has 13 amino acids. Germline V gene lookup returns CDR1 SQVTM and CDR2 ANQGSEA. In DNA, the CDR3 is TGTAGGGTTGAATCAGGGACGGGTGAAAAACCGTTTTTT. This encodes CRVESGTGEKPFF. Full variable domain (missing parts from reference TRBV29-1 and TRBJ1-4): SAVISQKPSRDICQRGTSLTIQCQVDSQVTMMFWYRQQPGQSLTLIATANQGSEATYESGFVIDKFPISRPNLTFSTLTVSNMSPEDSSIYLCRVESGTGEKPFFGSGTQLSVL.

This clonotype was seen just once. One end of the junction does not line up with germline, which may come from a read error. This rearrangement joins TRBV6-1 to TRBJ2-1; weak D call: TRBD1 (6 bases). The germline CDR1 and CDR2 sequences are MNHNS and SASEGT. This CDR3 is 16 amino acids long. The CDR3 reads CASESLTGSFMNELFF. The CDR3 region has the DNA TGTGCCAGCGAGAGCCTAACAGGGTCCTTTATGAATGAGCTGTTCTTC.

There are many counts of this clonotype. The genes are TRBV30 and TRBJ1-5; D not certain. Trimming pared 2 bases from V and 5 bases from J, leaving 10 bases between. In germline, CDR1 is GTSNPN, CDR2 SVGIG (reference sequence). There are 13 residues in the CDR3. This chain's CDR3 is CAWSPAGYQPQHF. CDR3 nucleotides: TGTGCCTGGAGTCCAGCGGGATATCAGCCCCAGCATTTT.

The chain joins TRBV4-2 to TRBJ1-2, with D perhaps TRBD1 (5 bases). Trimming took off 0 bases at V and 6 bases at J, with 17 bases between the two ends. The CDR3 contains 16 residues. Germline assignment: CDR1 LGHNA and CDR2 YNFKEQ. CDR3 coding DNA: TGTGCCAGCAGCCAAGATCTCTCAGCAGGGAACGATGGCTACACCTTC. Encoded protein: CASSQDLSAGNDGYTF.

This clonotype is a singleton in its sample. The junction departs from the called germline gene at one end, perhaps through a read error. The chain couples TRBV4-1 to TRBJ1-1; possible D gene TRBD1, 5 bases. The CDR3 has 16 residues. Germline values: CDR1 MGHRA, CDR2 YSYEKL. The CDR3 DNA reads TGCGCCAGTAGCCAATATAGGTACAGGTCGAACACTGAAGCTTTCTTT. Protein sequence: CASSQYRYRSNTEAFF.

This clonotype has more than one count but fewer than ten. A much larger clone lies one base from this, so it may be a read error. The rearrangement links TRBV24-1 to TRBJ2-7; 8 bases map to TRBD1. Germline V CDR1 and CDR2: KGHDR, SFDVKD. The CDR3 length is 13 residues. The V and J ends lost 8 bases and 0 bases, in that order; junction bases with no gene match: 2. The CDR3 region is CATKGQGSYEQYF. The CDR3 bases are TGTGCCACCAAAGGACAGGGCTCCTACGAGCAGTACTTC.

This chain links TRBV12-3 or TRBV12-4 with TRBJ2-3; TRBD2 agrees at 8 bases. The CDR3 covers 18 residues. With V trimmed by 5 bases and J by 6 bases, 19 bases remained unmatched. This CDR3 is CASSTTPGVAGYTDTQYF. For the CDR3, the DNA is TGTGCCAGCAGTACCACTCCAGGAGTAGCGGGGTACACGGATACGCAGTATTTT.

The chain carries TRBV12-3 or TRBV12-4 and TRBJ2-3; D unclear. V was pared by 1 base and J by 14 bases, with 22 bases between. The CDR3 runs 15 residues. CDR3 in amino acids: CASSLETLSTDTRYF. The CDR3 bases are TGTGCCAGCAGTTTAGAGACACTAAGCACTGATACGAGGTATTTT.

A note on this clonotype: Sequence at one end of the junction differs from germline and may be a read error. This chain joins TRBV6-6 and TRBJ2-1; tentatively, D is TRBD2 (5 bases). In germline, CDR1 is MNHNY, CDR2 SVGAGI (reference sequence). The CDR3 is 12 amino acids. CDR3 loop: CVSSYSTGIRVF. In DNA, the CDR3 is TGTGTCAGCAGTTACTCGACGGGGATTAGGGTCTTC.

Concerning this clonotype: An end of the junction does not agree with germline; a read error may underlie this. The chain employs TRBV14 and TRBJ2-3, with D possibly matching TRBD2 (5 bases). Germline CDR1 reads SGHDN; CDR2 reads FVKESK. CDR3 size: 19 residues. The CDR3 is CASSQDGHRTCASTDTQYF. CDR3 DNA: TGTGCCAGCAGCCAAGACGGGCACCGAACGTGTGCTAGCACAGATACACAGTATTTT.

Regarding this clonotype: The CDR3 does not close with the conserved phenylalanine or tryptophan, likely indicating a read error. The chain is built from TRBV6-1 and TRBJ1-2; the D is unclear. The CDR3 consists of 13 residues. Trimming removed 6 bases at V and 7 bases at J, with 15 bases between. Germline CDR1 is MNHNS and CDR2 is SASEGT. The DNA for the CDR3 is TGTGCCAGCAGCCCTGGCAGCGGTCTTGGCTACACCATC. Its translation: CASSPGSGLGYTI.

This clonotype has at least ten counts. A single base separates this from a much larger clone, so it may be a read error. The chain uses TRBV5-6 and TRBJ1-4; D possibly corresponds to TRBD1 (5 bases). Germline CDR1 is SGHDT and CDR2 is YYEEEE. This CDR3 spans 14 amino acids. In DNA form, the CDR3 reads TGTACCAGCAGCCTGGGGGGAAGCAGCGAAAAACTGTTTTTT. Encoded protein: CTSSLGGSSEKLFF.

Comments on this clonotype: Sequence at one end of the junction differs from germline and may be a read error. The chain employs TRBV29-1 and TRBJ2-2; 9 nucleotides agree with TRBD2. In germline, CDR1 is SQVTM, CDR2 ANQGSEA. The length of the CDR3 is 15 residues. The CDR3 DNA follows: TGCAGCGTTGTTCTCCAGGCGGGAGGGGTCGGGGAGCCGTTCTTT. It codes for CSVVLQAGGVGEPFF.

In the case of this clonotype: At one end the junction does not follow the germline gene, possibly because of a read error. The genes are TRBV11-2 and TRBJ2-5; 7 positions match TRBD1. From germline, CDR1 is SGHAT and CDR2 FQNNGV. The CDR3 consists of 14 residues. In DNA, the CDR3 is TGTGCCAGCAGCGCCACAGGGGTTGGGGAGACCCAATACTTC. The encoded protein is CASSATGVGETQYF.